Listed below are T cell receptor beta chains from one sample, sequenced in a study of cytomegalovirus exposure and HLA in healthy donors. Repertoires were generated with immunoSEQ multiplex PCR, while TCRdb's copy carries only in-frame clones and drops some. The sample has 200,000 to 250,000 clones. Input material: PBMCs. The receptor set was obtained from a woman under 40 in good health and CMV-seropositive. CDR3s include the opening cysteine and the closing phenylalanine or tryptophan. A D gene is named only where the DNA matches it firmly.

V gene	D gene	J gene	CDR3 protein	CDR3 DNA
TRBV18	TRBD1	TRBJ1-6	CASSPTGGYGVGSPLHF	TGTGCCAGCTCACCGACAGGGGGCTACGGGGTCGGTTCACCCCTCCACTTT
TRBV6-6	TRBD1	TRBJ1-5	CATVQGALGNQPQHF	TGTGCCACCGTACAGGGGGCGCTGGGCAATCAGCCCCAGCATTTT
TRBV4-3	NA	TRBJ1-4	CASSQDLGGVYEKLFF	TGCGCCAGCAGCCAAGACCTAGGAGGGGTTTATGAAAAACTGTTTTTT
TRBV7-9	NA	TRBJ1-1	CASSLGSPRGAFF	TGTGCCAGCAGCTTAGGATCGCCCAGGGGCGCTTTCTTT
TRBV12-5	NA	TRBJ1-1	CASGLVREEAGGLTEAFF	TGTGCTAGTGGTTTGGTACGAGAGGAGGCGGGGGGCCTAACTGAAGCTTTCTTT
TRBV28	NA	TRBJ1-2	CASSLIGGPDYGYTF	TGTGCCAGCAGTTTGATCGGGGGTCCCGACTATGGCTACACCTTC
TRBV4-1	NA	TRBJ1-2	CASSKREGEGYTF	TGCGCCAGCAGCAAGAGGGAGGGCGAAGGCTACACCTTC
TRBV19	TRBD1	TRBJ1-5	CASQDRGVQSNQPQHF	TGTGCCAGCCAGGACAGGGGCGTACAAAGCAATCAGCCCCAGCATTTT
TRBV5-6	TRBD1	TRBJ1-4	CASSPGQGASEKLFF	TGTGCCAGCAGCCCGGGACAGGGGGCGTCGGAAAAACTGTTTTTT
TRBV6-6	NA	TRBJ1-1	CASSYWRPVGDTEAFF	TGTGCCAGCAGTTACTGGCGGCCCGTCGGGGATACTGAAGCTTTCTTT
TRBV18	TRBD1	TRBJ1-2	CASSQGTGGLQGYTF	TGTGCCAGCTCACAAGGGACAGGGGGATTACAAGGCTACACCTTC
TRBV4-3	NA	TRBJ1-1	CASSQGPGNTEAFF	TGCGCCAGCAGCCAAGGTCCAGGCAACACTGAAGCTTTCTTT
TRBV19	NA	TRBJ1-6	CASSITGNDSPLHF	TGTGCCAGTAGTATTACAGGTAACGATTCACCCCTCCACTTT
TRBV5-1	TRBD2	TRBJ2-2	CASSWGTGGPAGELFF	TGCGCCAGCAGCTGGGGTACGGGAGGGCCAGCCGGGGAGCTGTTTTTT
TRBV7-9	NA	TRBJ2-5	CASSSQPETQYF	TGTGCCAGCAGCTCACAGCCCGAGACCCAGTACTTC
TRBV7-2	TRBD2	TRBJ2-2	CASSSGLATGELFF	TGTGCCAGCAGCTCGGGACTAGCGACCGGGGAGCTGTTTTTT
TRBV6-1	TRBD1	TRBJ1-5	CASSELDRGVQPQHF	TGTGCCAGCAGTGAATTGGACAGGGGAGTTCAGCCCCAGCATTTT
TRBV18	NA	TRBJ2-1	CASSPDSNEQFF	TGTGCCAGCTCACCGGACAGCAATGAGCAGTTCTTC
TRBV29-1	NA	TRBJ2-5	CSVALMTQYF	TGCAGCGTTGCCCTTATGACCCAGTACTTC
TRBV5-1	NA	TRBJ1-3	CASSLDGVSSGNTIYF	TGCGCCAGCAGCTTGGACGGGGTATCCTCTGGAAACACCATATATTTT
TRBV14	TRBD1	TRBJ2-5	CASSQDGRPYRGAQETQYF	TGTGCCAGCAGCCAAGATGGTCGGCCCTACAGGGGGGCCCAAGAGACCCAGTACTTC
TRBV10-3	NA	TRBJ2-1	CAISEETIPNEQFF	TGTGCCATCAGTGAGGAGACTATCCCCAATGAGCAGTTCTTC
TRBV5-1	NA	TRBJ2-7	CASSVTRGIVTYEQYF	TGCGCCAGCAGCGTTACCAGGGGTATCGTCACCTACGAGCAGTACTTC
TRBV7-2	NA	TRBJ1-4	CASSSRGGGGAEKLFF	TGTGCCAGCAGCTCCCGGGGGGGCGGTGGAGCTGAAAAACTGTTTTTT
TRBV5-1	TRBD1	TRBJ1-4	CASSPGQGNEKLFF	TGCGCCAGCAGCCCGGGACAGGGTAATGAAAAACTGTTTTTT
TRBV5-4	TRBD2	TRBJ2-5	CASTDSGRKEETQYF	TGTGCCAGCACTGATAGCGGGAGGAAGGAGGAGACCCAGTACTTC
TRBV7-2	NA	TRBJ1-5	CASSLDLSNQPQHF	TGTGCCAGCAGCTTAGATCTAAGTAATCAGCCCCAGCATTTT
TRBV11-2	TRBD1	TRBJ1-2	CASSLGGRGRLNYGYTF	TGTGCCAGCAGCTTAGGCGGCAGGGGGCGACTTAACTATGGCTACACCTTC
TRBV10-3	NA	TRBJ1-1	CAISEERETEAFF	TGTGCCATCAGTGAGGAGCGTGAAACTGAAGCTTTCTTT
TRBV15	TRBD1	TRBJ2-3	CATSSPPGQENSDTQYF	TGTGCCACCAGCAGTCCCCCGGGACAGGAAAATTCAGATACGCAGTATTTT
TRBV30	NA	TRBJ1-4	CAWASGGSEEKLFF	TGTGCCTGGGCGAGCGGGGGTTCGGAGGAAAAACTGTTTTTT
TRBV4-1	TRBD1	TRBJ1-1	CASSQDGTGRNTEAFF	TGCGCCAGCAGCCAAGACGGGACAGGGAGAAACACTGAAGCTTTCTTT
TRBV11-2	TRBD2	TRBJ2-1	CASSSIPGLGVHEQFF	TGTGCCAGCAGTAGTATACCGGGACTAGGGGTTCATGAGCAGTTCTTC
TRBV11-2	NA	TRBJ1-3	CASSLDLATGNTIYF	TGTGCCAGCAGCTTAGATTTGGCAACCGGAAACACCATATATTTT
TRBV5-5	TRBD2	TRBJ2-7	CASSLVGGLADEQYF	TGTGCCAGCAGCTTGGTTGGGGGACTAGCGGACGAGCAGTACTTC
TRBV7-6	TRBD1	TRBJ2-2	CASGQGDGELFF	TGTGCCAGCGGGCAGGGGGACGGGGAGCTGTTTTTT
TRBV2	TRBD2	TRBJ2-1	CASSAGLAVYNEQFF	TGTGCCAGCAGTGCGGGACTAGCGGTTTACAATGAGCAGTTCTTC
TRBV5-1	TRBD1	TRBJ2-7	CASSLVAGTGYGDEQYF	TGCGCCAGCAGCTTGGTAGCCGGGACAGGGTATGGCGACGAGCAGTACTTC
TRBV5-1	TRBD1	TRBJ2-1	CASSLVGGQDDNEQFF	TGCGCCAGCAGCTTGGTAGGTGGACAGGACGACAATGAGCAGTTCTTC
TRBV4-3	TRBD1	TRBJ1-5	CASSQRQGDQPQHF	TGCGCCAGCAGCCAAAGACAGGGCGATCAGCCCCAGCATTTT
TRBV28	NA	TRBJ1-2	CASSYHTGYGYTF	TGTGCCAGCAGTTACCACACGGGCTATGGCTACACCTTC
TRBV19	NA	TRBJ1-1	CASSFYMNTEAFF	TGTGCCAGTAGTTTTTACATGAACACTGAAGCTTTCTTT
TRBV7-2	TRBD2	TRBJ2-1	CASSSIAGASNEQFF	TGTGCCAGCAGCTCGATAGCGGGAGCCAGCAATGAGCAGTTCTTC
TRBV7-6	TRBD1	TRBJ2-7	CASSRDRGYEQYF	TGTGCCAGCAGTAGGGACAGAGGATACGAGCAGTACTTC
TRBV10-2	NA	TRBJ1-6	CASSAPGWYGSYNSPLHF	TGCGCCAGCAGTGCCCCAGGGTGGTATGGCTCCTATAATTCACCCCTCCACTTT
TRBV15	NA	TRBJ2-1	CATSREYRNNEQFF	TGTGCCACCAGCAGAGAATACAGAAACAATGAGCAGTTCTTC
TRBV9	TRBD1	TRBJ2-1	CASSGPGTAYNEQFF	TGTGCCAGCAGCGGACCCGGGACAGCCTACAATGAGCAGTTCTTC
TRBV6-5	NA	TRBJ1-1	CASRNAAGVHTEAFF	TGTGCCAGCAGAAACGCGGCAGGGGTGCACACTGAAGCTTTCTTT